The 2 T cell receptor beta chains below all came from one sample that was sequenced in a study of memory CD4+ T cells and cytomegalovirus serostatus. The repertoire was sequenced with immunoSEQ multiplex PCR; TCRdb's copy has only in-frame clones and lacks some. The data show under 75,000 clones, 80% seen once. Single viable CD3+CD4+CD8-CD45RO+ cells were sorted as the memory CD4+ T cells. The sequencing input was memory CD4+ T cells from blood. These receptors were taken from an adult in good health and CMV-seronegative. Some clones in this sample may be carry-over from other donors' samples.

V is TRBV5-4 and J is TRBJ1-2; 7 bases are a match to TRBD1. Germline CDR1 is SGHNT and CDR2 is YYREEE (reference sequence). The CDR3 is made up of 13 amino acids. The V segment lost 1 base and the J segment 8 bases; nucleotides outside the gene matches: 5. The CDR3 DNA follows: TGTGCCAGCAGCTTGTCTAGGGGGCCGGGCTACACCTTC. This codes for CASSLSRGPGYTF.

The gene calls are TRBV18 and TRBJ1-1, with D possibly TRBD1 on 5 matching bases. This CDR3 comprises 14 residues. Trimming shortened V by 5 bases and J by 5 bases, and 15 bases separated the two germline ends. Germline V CDR1 and CDR2: KGHSH, LQKENI. The CDR3 loop is CASSESQGATEAFF. CDR3 bases: TGTGCCAGCTCAGAGTCACAAGGGGCAACTGAAGCTTTCTTT.